Below are 17 T cell receptor beta chains sequenced from a single sample in a study of T cells in Graves' hyperthyroidism and ophthalmopathy. From RNA transcripts, TCR beta CDR3 regions were amplified. HTBI primers drove first-round RT-PCR of the TCR CDR3. TCRdb ran MiXCR on the multiplex PCR reads and lists one entry per CDR3 protein. The sample contains around 760,000 distinct CDR3 sequences, roughly a third of which appear only once. What was sequenced was blood. These receptor sequences come from a woman aged 35 to 49 with Graves' hyperthyroidism.

This clonotype was detected ten times or more. The chain uses TRBV29-1 and TRBJ1-4; possibly TRBD1 for D (5 bases). CDR3 size: 14 residues. The V and J ends lost 2 bases and 11 bases respectively, with 18 bases between them. CDR1 and CDR2 (germline): SQVTM, ANQGSEA. The CDR3 bases are TGCAGCGTTGAAAAAGGGGTTGGGGTTGGGAAACTGTTTTTT. Its protein product is CSVEKGVGVGKLFF.

This clonotype was observed at least ten times. J is TRBJ2-7 and V is TRBV7-9; D possibly corresponds to TRBD1 (6 bases). V was trimmed by 3 bases and J by 5 bases, leaving 11 bases between them. Germline V gene data show CDR1 as SEHNR and CDR2 as FQNEAQ (reference sequence). CDR3 length: 13 residues. CDR3 region: CASSFQGPNEQYF. The CDR3 DNA reads TGTGCCAGCAGCTTTCAGGGGCCGAACGAGCAGTACTTC.

The gene calls are TRBV19 and TRBJ1-3; D is ambiguous. Germline V gene sequence: CDR1 LNHDA, CDR2 SQIVND (reference sequence). The V gene lost 7 bases and the J gene lost 0 bases, with 19 bases spanning the gap. CDR3 length equals 17 residues. Here the CDR3 DNA reads TGTGCCAGTACCCCAGACCCCCGATCCTTCTCTGGAAACACCATATATTTT. Its translation is CASTPDPRSFSGNTIYF.

There are many counts of this clonotype. This chain connects TRBV10-3 to TRBJ2-7; TRBD1 agrees at 7 bases. Losses at the gene ends were 6 bases for V and 1 base for J; bases not matched to a gene: 6. The CDR3 runs to 14 residues. The germline V gene encodes CDR1 ENHRY and CDR2 SYGVKD. CDR3 sequence (DNA): TGTGCCATCAGCCGGACAGGAGAATCCTACGAGCAGTACTTC. Its translation is CAISRTGESYEQYF.

The sample holds many counts of this clonotype. V and J are TRBV2 and TRBJ1-6; D is possibly TRBD1 (6 bases). V lost 9 bases to trimming and J lost 1 base, with 13 bases between them. The CDR3 sequence is 15 residues long. Per the germline V gene, CDR1 is SNHLY and CDR2 is FYNNEI. This CDR3 is CASRGGGSYNSPLHF. DNA for the CDR3: TGTGCCAGTAGGGGGGGTGGATCCTATAATTCACCCCTCCACTTT.

Concerning this clonotype: One base away lies a much larger clone, so this may be a sequencing read error. The chain uses TRBV9 and TRBJ1-1, with 9 nucleotides matching TRBD1. This CDR3 has 16 amino acids. Germline CDR1 is SGDLS and CDR2 is YYNGEE. The DNA of the CDR3 is TGTACCAGCAGCGTTACAGGGGGCCGGTTACGCACTGAAGCTTTCTTT. Translation: CTSSVTGGRLRTEAFF.

The rearrangement joins TRBV29-1 to TRBJ2-5; maybe TRBD1 (6 bases). CDR1 and CDR2 (germline): SQVTM, ANQGSEA. This CDR3 contains 17 residues. The V gene lost 4 bases and the J gene lost 2 bases, with 23 bases spanning the gap. CDR3 in amino acids: CSVGFVSGTPSQETQYF. The CDR3 DNA reads as TGCAGCGTTGGATTCGTATCCGGGACACCTAGTCAAGAGACCCAGTACTTC.

The V and J genes are TRBV7-9 and TRBJ1-3; the D gene is possibly TRBD1 (6 bases). Germline loops: CDR1 SEHNR, CDR2 FQNEAQ (reference sequence). V was pared by 5 bases and J by 4 bases, with 12 bases between. The CDR3 has 14 residues. The CDR3 is CASSGPGEGNTIYF. The CDR3 bases are TGTGCCAGCAGCGGGCCAGGGGAAGGAAACACCATATATTTT. Combining the CDR3 with reference TRBV7-9 and TRBJ1-3 gives the whole variable domain DTGVSQNPRHKITKRGQNVTFRCDPISEHNRLYWYRQTLGQGPEFLTYFQNEAQLEKSRLLSDRFSAERPKGSFSTLEIQRTEQGDSAMYLCASSGPGEGNTIYFGEGSWLTVV.

The chain carries TRBV7-9 and TRBJ2-1; possibly TRBD2 for D (6 bases). Germline V gene sequence: CDR1 SEHNR, CDR2 FQNEAQ (reference sequence). There are 13 residues in the CDR3. Deletions cut 5 bases from V and 13 bases from J, with 18 bases between. CDR3 residues: CASSQGWSAGQFF. The CDR3 DNA reads as TGTGCCAGCAGCCAAGGGTGGAGCGCGGGACAGTTCTTC.

This clonotype was recorded many times. CDR3 in DNA: TGTGCCAGCAGCCTATATGGCGGGGGGAACACCGGGGAGCTGTTTTTT. Protein sequence: CASSLYGGGNTGELFF. This chain uses TRBV7-2 with TRBJ2-2, with 7 bases matching TRBD2. V was clipped by 5 bases and J by 1 base; unmatched bases: 7. The CDR3 has 16 residues. Germline V gene lookup returns CDR1 SGHTA and CDR2 FQGNSA.

Notes on this clonotype: A much more abundant neighbour one base away suggests this may be a read error. The V and J genes are TRBV19 and TRBJ1-1; D call uncertain. Trimming shortened V by 8 bases and J by 5 bases, and 15 bases separated the two germline ends. This CDR3 is built from 13 residues. Looked up from germline, CDR1 is LNHDA and CDR2 is SQIVND (reference sequence). The CDR3 DNA sequence: TGTGCCAGTGTCATGGCGGGTTGGACTGAAGCTTTCTTT. Translating gives CASVMAGWTEAFF.

Points on this clonotype: Sequence at one end of the junction differs from germline and may be a read error. The chain uses TRBV4-1 and TRBJ1-1, with D unresolved. The CDR3 sequence is 13 residues long. The germline gives CDR1 MGHRA, CDR2 YSYEKL. CDR3 sequence reads: CASSQEWGTEASF. The CDR3 DNA follows: TGCGCCAGCAGCCAAGAGTGGGGAACTGAAGCTTCCTTT.

The rearrangement uses TRBV10-3 and TRBJ2-2, with 8 bases identical to TRBD1. The CDR3 is 15 amino acids. Per germline, CDR1 ENHRY and CDR2 SYGVKD. The trim removed 6 bases at V and 7 bases at J, leaving 10 bases unmatched. The CDR3 nucleotides are TGTGCCATCAGAGGTAGAGTGGACAGGGACGGGGAGCTGTTTTTT. As protein: CAIRGRVDRDGELFF.

The V call is TRBV6-5, the J call TRBJ1-4, with D possibly being TRBD1 (5 bases). V lost 10 bases to trimming and J lost 4 bases, with 28 bases between them. Germline assignment: CDR1 MNHEY and CDR2 SVGAGI. CDR3 length equals 18 residues. Here the CDR3 reads CATRPIRGVGGLNEKLFF. CDR3 coding DNA: TGTGCCACCCGCCCGATAAGGGGAGTAGGAGGCCTTAATGAAAAACTGTTTTTT.

Turning to this clonotype: A much more abundant neighbour one base away suggests this may be a read error. The chain couples TRBV9 to TRBJ1-5, with D perhaps TRBD1 (6 bases). Germline V gene data show CDR1 as SGDLS and CDR2 as YYNGEE. CDR3 length equals 14 residues. CDR3 sequence: CASSRLGGNQPRHF. The CDR3 DNA follows: TGTGCCAGCAGCCGGTTGGGGGGCAATCAGCCCCGGCATTTT. The entire variable domain, with the rest obtained from reference TRBV9 and TRBJ1-5, is as follows: DSGVTQTPKHLITATGQRVTLRCSPRSGDLSVYWYQQSLDQGLQFLIQYYNGEERAKGNILERFSAQQFPDLHSELNLSSLELGDSALYFCASSRLGGNQPRHFGDGTRLSIL.

This clonotype was found many times. This chain links TRBV7-9 with TRBJ2-7, with D possibly TRBD2 on 6 matching bases. Germline CDR1 SEHNR, CDR2 FQNEAQ (reference sequence). This CDR3 has 13 amino acids. The V and J ends lost 7 bases and 6 bases respectively, with 16 bases between them. DNA of the CDR3: TGTGCCAGCAAACTCGGGGCCGGGGGCGAGCAGTACTTC. It codes for CASKLGAGGEQYF. Combining the CDR3 with reference TRBV7-9 and TRBJ2-7 gives the whole variable domain DTGVSQNPRHKITKRGQNVTFRCDPISEHNRLYWYRQTLGQGPEFLTYFQNEAQLEKSRLLSDRFSAERPKGSFSTLEIQRTEQGDSAMYLCASKLGAGGEQYFGPGTRLTVT.

V usage is TRBV7-3 and J usage is TRBJ2-5; 11 bases map to TRBD1. The CDR3 length is 15 residues. Trimming cost V 5 bases and J 4 bases; bases outside gene matches: 6. Germline CDR1 reads SGHTA; CDR2 reads FQGTGA. Here the CDR3 DNA reads TGTGCCAGCAGCCCCGTTGGACAGGGGGCAGAGACCCAGTACTTC. Amino acids: CASSPVGQGAETQYF.